Below are 20 T cell receptor beta chains sequenced from a single sample in a study of T-cell memory formation after mild COVID-19. Each CDR3 protein is one row after TCRdb ran MiXCR on the 5' RACE reads. This sample carries some 130,000 distinct CDR3 sequences, approximately 26% of them seen once, and the ten largest clones take around a quarter. The source material was PBMCs or a T cell subset sorted from them (not recorded which). The receptors come from an adult woman who had mild COVID-19 (a few samples of this study predate the infection). Cell type and time point are not known.

This chain links TRBV6-2 or TRBV6-3 with TRBJ2-1; D gene unclear. The CDR3 sequence is 14 residues long. The germline CDR1 and CDR2 sequences are MNHEY and SVGEGT. V lost 0 bases to trimming and J lost 7 bases, with 10 bases between them. The CDR3 DNA is TGTGCCAGCAGTTACTCCGGGTGGCAAAATGAGCAGTTCTTC. Protein: CASSYSGWQNEQFF.

This chain links TRBV4-1 with TRBJ2-2, with 9 bases lining up with TRBD2. V shed 1 base and J 6 bases; nucleotides not matched to a gene: 3. Germline CDR1 and CDR2: MGHRA and YSYEKL. This CDR3 contains 15 residues. CDR3 nucleotides: TGCGCCAGCAGCCAAGTTAGCGGGAGTCCCGGGGAGCTGTTTTTT. Translation gives CASSQVSGSPGELFF.

Details on this clonotype: One end of the junction is discordant with germline, which a read error may explain. This chain joins TRBV3-1 and TRBJ2-7, with 10 bases that match TRBD2. CDR3 length equals 15 residues. Germline V gives CDR1 LGHDT, CDR2 YNNKEL (reference sequence). CDR3 sequence reads: CARSQGLAGDYEQYF. The CDR3 DNA reads TGTGCCAGAAGCCAGGGGCTAGCGGGGGACTACGAGCAGTACTTC.

The genes are TRBV7-6 and TRBJ1-4; tentatively, D is TRBD1 (5 bases). V was shortened by 4 bases and J by 3 bases, with 9 bases between the two germline ends. Germline V gene sequence: CDR1 SGHVS, CDR2 FNYEAQ. The CDR3 is 14 residues long. CDR3 sequence reads: CASSSDSSNEKLFF. Written as DNA, the CDR3 is TGTGCCAGCAGCTCAGACAGCTCTAATGAAAAACTGTTTTTT.

This clonotype was picked up a small number of times. The rearrangement links TRBV9 to TRBJ2-4; no clear D. Trimming stripped 4 bases from V and 2 bases from J, with 10 bases between. This CDR3 is built from 14 residues. The V gene's germline CDR1 is SGDLS and CDR2 YYNGEE. CDR3 sequence reads: CASSSPVSKNIQYF. In DNA, the CDR3 is TGTGCCAGCAGCTCCCCGGTGTCCAAAAACATTCAGTACTTC.

This clonotype was seen at least ten times. The J gene is TRBJ2-7, the V gene TRBV7-9; D remains ambiguous. Germline CDR1 is SEHNR and CDR2 is FQNEAQ (reference sequence). The V end lost 5 bases, the J end lost 4 bases, and 12 bases lay between the germline ends. This CDR3 has 13 amino acids. CDR3 residues: CASSPSGDYEQYF. CDR3 DNA sequence: TGTGCCAGCAGCCCCTCTGGCGATTACGAGCAGTACTTC.

The table lists this clonotype with a few counts. The rearrangement joins TRBV24-1 to TRBJ2-7, with 8 bases matching TRBD1. V gave up 4 bases and J gave up 6 bases; unmatched junction bases: 4. Germline CDR1 and CDR2: KGHDR and SFDVKD. This CDR3 spans 13 amino acids. This CDR3 is CATSEGQGLEQYF. CDR3 coding DNA: TGTGCCACCAGTGAAGGACAGGGACTCGAGCAGTACTTC.

The rearrangement links TRBV4-3 to TRBJ2-1; TRBD2 agrees at 11 bases. CDR1 and CDR2 from the germline V gene are LGHNA and YSLEER. V lost 6 bases, J lost 4 bases, and 11 bases stayed unmatched. The CDR3 has 17 residues. CDR3 sequence (DNA): TGCGCCAGCAGTAAGGCCCCGGGACTAGCGGTATACAATGAGCAGTTCTTC. It codes for CASSKAPGLAVYNEQFF.

This clonotype has at least ten counts. The genes are TRBV7-9 and TRBJ2-7; no definite D call. The CDR3 is 12 residues long. In germline, CDR1 is SEHNR, CDR2 FQNEAQ (reference sequence). The V end was cut by 0 bases, the J end by 6 bases, with 6 bases between. CDR3 sequence reads: CASSLAGREQYF. Written as DNA, the CDR3 is TGTGCCAGCAGCTTAGCGGGTCGCGAGCAGTACTTC.

The table lists this clonotype with many counts. This chain joins TRBV7-9 and TRBJ1-2, with no clear D. The germline CDR1 and CDR2 sequences are SEHNR and FQNEAQ (reference sequence). Between the trimmed V and J ends, which lost 3 bases and 2 bases, there was a span of 10 bases. This CDR3 comprises 14 residues. The CDR3 coding sequence is TGTGCCAGCAGCTTCGGATTAGAAAACTATGGCTACACCTTC. As protein: CASSFGLENYGYTF.

In its sample, this clonotype was seen a few times. The chain recombines TRBV7-9 with TRBJ2-7, with D unresolved. Trimming shortened V by 2 bases and J by 2 bases, and 13 bases separated the two germline ends. Germline V gene sequence: CDR1 SEHNR, CDR2 FQNEAQ (reference sequence). CDR3 length equals 15 residues. The CDR3 nucleotides read TGTGCCAGCAGCTTATCAGAAGGTGGCGCCTACGAGCAGTACTTC. This codes for CASSLSEGGAYEQYF. Full variable domain (missing parts from reference TRBV7-9 and TRBJ2-7): DTGVSQNPRHKITKRGQNVTFRCDPISEHNRLYWYRQTLGQGPEFLTYFQNEAQLEKSRLLSDRFSAERPKGSFSTLEIQRTEQGDSAMYLCASSLSEGGAYEQYFGPGTRLTVT.

This clonotype was detected only a few times. V usage is TRBV10-3 and J usage is TRBJ2-5; D uncertain. In germline, CDR1 is ENHRY, CDR2 SYGVKD. The V gene lost 0 bases and the J gene lost 5 bases, with 13 bases spanning the gap. The CDR3 is 15 residues long. CDR3 DNA: TGTGCCATCAGTGAGTCGCCCCAGGCCATGGAGACCCAGTACTTC. Encoded protein: CAISESPQAMETQYF.

This clonotype occurred a few times. The chain employs TRBV29-1 and TRBJ1-1, with 8 bases aligning to TRBD1. With V trimmed by 3 bases and J by 3 bases, 0 bases remained unmatched. This CDR3 is 12 amino acids long. Germline V gives CDR1 SQVTM, CDR2 ANQGSEA. The DNA for the CDR3 is TGCAGCGTTGAGGACAGGGACACTGAAGCTTTCTTT. As protein: CSVEDRDTEAFF.

The chain employs TRBV9 and TRBJ1-1; no clear D. Germline values: CDR1 SGDLS, CDR2 YYNGEE. CDR3 length: 16 amino acids. Trimming cost V 3 bases and J 2 bases, with 17 bases left between them. The CDR3 is CASSAHLAPGNTEAFF. Here the CDR3 DNA reads TGTGCCAGCAGCGCCCATCTAGCACCGGGAAACACTGAAGCTTTCTTT.

This clonotype was seen only a few times. The rearrangement uses TRBV4-1 and TRBJ1-1, with a tentative D call TRBD1 (5 bases). This CDR3 region has 16 residues. The germline gives CDR1 MGHRA, CDR2 YSYEKL. Trimming cost V 4 bases and J 1 base, with 16 bases left between them. The chain's CDR3 is CASSPGGSASNTEAFF. The CDR3 DNA follows: TGCGCCAGCAGCCCGGGGGGATCGGCTTCGAACACTGAAGCTTTCTTT.

The CDR3 bases are TGTGCCACCAGTGACCTACAATCCAGGGAAGCTTTCTTT. Translated: CATSDLQSREAFF. The V and J genes are TRBV24-1 and TRBJ1-1; D is ambiguous. With 4 bases removed from V and 8 bases from J, the gap between germline ends came to 13 bases. This CDR3 is built from 13 residues. From germline, CDR1 is KGHDR and CDR2 SFDVKD.

This clonotype was counted between two and nine times. The gene calls are TRBV6-2 or TRBV6-3 and TRBJ2-1; D may be TRBD2 (6 bases). This CDR3 is 15 amino acids long. Per the germline V gene, CDR1 is MNHEY and CDR2 is SVGEGT. With 0 bases removed from V and 9 bases from J, the gap between germline ends came to 15 bases. The CDR3 nucleotides read TGTGCCAGCAGTTACTCCCTGGGGGGTGGCGGTGAGCAGTTCTTC. It translates to CASSYSLGGGGEQFF.

Only a few counts were recorded for this clonotype. The chain couples TRBV27 to TRBJ2-2; no firm D call. The CDR3 runs 14 residues. The germline gives CDR1 MNHEY, CDR2 SMNVEV (reference sequence). V lost 4 bases and J 3 bases, leaving 9 bases between the germline ends. CDR3 DNA: TGTGCCAGCAGTTCGACCGGTTACACCGGGGAGCTGTTTTTT. This encodes CASSSTGYTGELFF.

The chain uses TRBV7-8 and TRBJ2-1; D is ambiguous. The germline V and J ends were trimmed by 4 bases and 8 bases, with 3 bases remaining between them. This CDR3 has 10 amino acids. Germline V CDR1 and CDR2: SGHVS, FQNEAQ. The CDR3 coding sequence is TGTGCCAGCAGCTCGGATGAGCAGTTCTTC. It specifies CASSSDEQFF.

This clonotype was found a few times. The V call is TRBV6-5, the J call TRBJ2-2; D is uncertain. V lost 2 bases to trimming and J lost 3 bases, with 7 bases between them. The length of the CDR3 is 14 residues. Germline V CDR1 and CDR2: MNHEY, SVGAGI. The DNA for the CDR3 is TGTGCCAGCAGTTACGGCAGATACACCGGGGAGCTGTTTTTT. Protein sequence: CASSYGRYTGELFF.